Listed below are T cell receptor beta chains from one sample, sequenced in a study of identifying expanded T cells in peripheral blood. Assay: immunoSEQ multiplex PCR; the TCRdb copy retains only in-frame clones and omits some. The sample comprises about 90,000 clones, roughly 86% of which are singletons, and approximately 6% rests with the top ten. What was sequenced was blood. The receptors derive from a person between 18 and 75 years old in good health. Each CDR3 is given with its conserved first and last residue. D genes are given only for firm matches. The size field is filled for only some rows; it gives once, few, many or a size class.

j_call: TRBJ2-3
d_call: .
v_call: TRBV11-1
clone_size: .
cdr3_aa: CASSLGRGGTRDTQYF
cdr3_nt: TGTGCCAGCAGCTTAGGGCGGGGCGGCACTCGTGATACGCAGTATTTT

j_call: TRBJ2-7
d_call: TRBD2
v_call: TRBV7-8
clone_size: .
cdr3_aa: CASSLIGSGSSEQYF
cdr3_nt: TGTGCCAGCAGCTTAATAGGTAGCGGGAGTTCCGAGCAGTACTTC

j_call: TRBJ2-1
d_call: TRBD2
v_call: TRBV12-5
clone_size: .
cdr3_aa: CASGLNSGGPEQFF
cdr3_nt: TGTGCTAGTGGTTTGAATAGCGGGGGACCCGAGCAGTTCTTC

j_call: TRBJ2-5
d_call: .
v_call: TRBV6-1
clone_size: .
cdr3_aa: CASSEQGRGETQYF
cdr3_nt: TGTGCCAGCAGTGAACAGGGGCGTGGAGAGACCCAGTACTTC

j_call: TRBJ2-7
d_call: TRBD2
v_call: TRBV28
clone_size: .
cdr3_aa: CASSLRTSGGYEQYF
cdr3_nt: TGTGCCAGCAGTTTAAGGACTAGCGGCGGCTACGAGCAGTACTTC

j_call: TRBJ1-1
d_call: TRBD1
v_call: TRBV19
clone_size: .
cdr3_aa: CASSFRDRGAEAFF
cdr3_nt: TGTGCCAGTAGTTTCCGGGACAGGGGTGCTGAAGCTTTCTTT

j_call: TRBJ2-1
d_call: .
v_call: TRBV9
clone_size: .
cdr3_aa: CASRALSSEQFF
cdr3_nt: TGTGCCAGCAGGGCCTTAAGTAGTGAGCAGTTCTTC

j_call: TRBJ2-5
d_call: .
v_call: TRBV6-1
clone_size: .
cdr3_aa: CASSESESRTGETQYF
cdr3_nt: TGTGCCAGCAGTGAAAGCGAATCCCGAACTGGGGAGACCCAGTACTTC

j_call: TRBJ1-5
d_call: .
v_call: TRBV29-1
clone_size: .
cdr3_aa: CSVQGIDSNQPQHF
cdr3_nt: TGCAGCGTTCAAGGGATTGATAGCAATCAGCCCCAGCATTTT

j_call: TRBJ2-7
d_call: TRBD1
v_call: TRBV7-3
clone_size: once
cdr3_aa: CASSLSPGQYNEQYF
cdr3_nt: TGTGCCAGCAGCTTATCCCCGGGACAGTATAACGAGCAGTACTTC

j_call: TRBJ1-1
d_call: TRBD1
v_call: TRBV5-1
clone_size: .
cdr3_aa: CASSRAGQGLTEAFF
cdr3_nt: TGCGCCAGCAGCCGAGCGGGACAGGGTTTAACTGAAGCTTTCTTT

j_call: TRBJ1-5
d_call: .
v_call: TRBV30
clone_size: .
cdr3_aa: CAWSLKGGNQPQHF
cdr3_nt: TGTGCCTGGAGTTTGAAGGGCGGCAATCAGCCCCAGCATTTT

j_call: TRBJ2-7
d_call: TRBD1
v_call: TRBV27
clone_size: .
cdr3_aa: CASSWDRGSEQYF
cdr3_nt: TGTGCCAGCAGTTGGGACAGGGGATCCGAGCAGTACTTC

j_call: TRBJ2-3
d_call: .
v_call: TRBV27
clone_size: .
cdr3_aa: CASSLLRNSDTQYF
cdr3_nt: TGTGCCAGCAGTTTACTGAGGAATTCAGATACGCAGTATTTT

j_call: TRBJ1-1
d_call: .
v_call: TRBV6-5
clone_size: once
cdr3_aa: CASSYGGLKNTEAFF
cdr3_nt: TGTGCCAGCAGTTACGGGGGACTTAAAAACACTGAAGCTTTCTTT

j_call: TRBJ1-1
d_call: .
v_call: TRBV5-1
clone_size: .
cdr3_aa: CASSLRAFRTVLANTEAFF
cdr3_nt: TGCGCCAGCAGCTTGCGTGCGTTTCGGACAGTCTTAGCGAACACTGAAGCTTTCTTT

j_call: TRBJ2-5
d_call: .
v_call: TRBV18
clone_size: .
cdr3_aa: CASSPGPTQYF
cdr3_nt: TGTGCCAGCTCACCAGGGCCTACCCAGTACTTC

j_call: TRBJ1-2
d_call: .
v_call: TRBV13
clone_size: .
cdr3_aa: CASSTVLSGYTF
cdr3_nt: TGTGCCAGCAGCACAGTCCTGTCTGGCTACACCTTC

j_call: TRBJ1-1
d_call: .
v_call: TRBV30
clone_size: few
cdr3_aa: CAWSLNSAAFF
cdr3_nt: TGTGCCTGGAGTCTTAACAGTGCAGCTTTCTTT

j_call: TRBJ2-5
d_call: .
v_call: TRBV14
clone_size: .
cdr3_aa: CASSQAGAGTQYF
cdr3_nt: TGTGCCAGCAGCCAAGCAGGGGCTGGGACCCAGTACTTC

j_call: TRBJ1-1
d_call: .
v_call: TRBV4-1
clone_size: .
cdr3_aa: CASSLRQGMNTEAFF
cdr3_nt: TGCGCCAGCAGTCTACGACAAGGGATGAACACTGAAGCTTTCTTT

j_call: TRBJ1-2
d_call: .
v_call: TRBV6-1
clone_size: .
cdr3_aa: CASTTRQLYGYTF
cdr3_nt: TGTGCCAGCACCACCAGACAGCTCTATGGCTACACCTTC

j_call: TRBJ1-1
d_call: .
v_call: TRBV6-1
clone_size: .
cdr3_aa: CASSERSANTEAFF
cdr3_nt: TGTGCCAGCAGTGAAAGGTCGGCGAACACTGAAGCTTTCTTT

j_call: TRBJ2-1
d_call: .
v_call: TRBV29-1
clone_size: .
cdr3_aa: CSTDRDNEQFF
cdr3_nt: TGCAGCACGGACAGAGACAATGAGCAGTTCTTC

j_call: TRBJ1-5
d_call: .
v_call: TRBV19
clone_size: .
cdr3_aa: CASSAGALINQPQHF
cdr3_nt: TGTGCCAGTAGTGCGGGGGCATTGATCAATCAGCCCCAGCATTTT

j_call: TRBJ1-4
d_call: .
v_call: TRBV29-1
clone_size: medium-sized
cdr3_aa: CSVAGRLANEKLFF
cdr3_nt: TGCAGCGTTGCCGGACGGCTAGCTAATGAAAAACTGTTTTTT

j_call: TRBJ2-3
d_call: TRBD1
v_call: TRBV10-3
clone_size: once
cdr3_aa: CAIKGAGYTDTQYF
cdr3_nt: TGTGCCATCAAGGGGGCAGGGTACACAGATACGCAGTATTTT

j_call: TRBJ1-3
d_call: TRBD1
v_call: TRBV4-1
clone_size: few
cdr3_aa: CASSQVGGGGNTIYF
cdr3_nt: TGCGCCAGCAGCCAAGTAGGGGGCGGTGGAAACACCATATATTTT

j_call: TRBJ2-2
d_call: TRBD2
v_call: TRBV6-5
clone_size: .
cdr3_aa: CASRGTSRTGELFF
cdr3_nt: TGTGCCAGCAGGGGGACTAGCAGAACCGGGGAGCTGTTTTTT

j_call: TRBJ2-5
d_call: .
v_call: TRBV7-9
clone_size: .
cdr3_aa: CASSRNWAQETQYF
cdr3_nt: TGTGCCAGCAGCCGAAATTGGGCCCAGGAGACCCAGTACTTC

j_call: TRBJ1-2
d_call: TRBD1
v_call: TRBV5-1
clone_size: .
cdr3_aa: CASSSNWGTDYGYTF
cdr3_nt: TGCGCCAGCAGCTCAAACTGGGGGACAGACTATGGCTACACCTTC

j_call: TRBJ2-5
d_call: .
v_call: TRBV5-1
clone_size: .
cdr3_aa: CASAARGVETQYF
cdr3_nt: TGCGCCAGCGCCGCCCGGGGTGTAGAGACCCAGTACTTC

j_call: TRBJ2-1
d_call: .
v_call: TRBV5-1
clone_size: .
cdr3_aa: CASSFSGNFYNEQFF
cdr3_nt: TGCGCCAGCAGCTTCTCAGGTAATTTCTACAATGAGCAGTTCTTC

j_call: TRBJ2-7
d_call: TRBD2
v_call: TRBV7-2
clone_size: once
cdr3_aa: CASSFAGGPYEQYF
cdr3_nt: TGTGCCAGCAGCTTTGCGGGGGGCCCCTACGAGCAGTACTTC

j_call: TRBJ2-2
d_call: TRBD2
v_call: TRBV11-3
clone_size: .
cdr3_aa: CASSSTSGANTGELFF
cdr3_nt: TGTGCCAGCAGCTCGACTAGCGGCGCGAACACCGGGGAGCTGTTTTTT

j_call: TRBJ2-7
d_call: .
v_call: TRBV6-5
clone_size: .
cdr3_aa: CASSYRWGGYEQYF
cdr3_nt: TGTGCCAGCAGTTACAGGTGGGGTGGGTACGAGCAGTACTTC

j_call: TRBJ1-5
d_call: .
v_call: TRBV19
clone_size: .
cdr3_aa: CASSGGQGSLRNQPQHF
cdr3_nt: TGTGCCAGTAGTGGCGGGCAGGGGTCCCTGCGCAATCAGCCCCAGCATTTT

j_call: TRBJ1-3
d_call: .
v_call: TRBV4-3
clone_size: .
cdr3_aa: CASSPGSGRSSGNTIYF
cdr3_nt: TGCGCCAGCAGCCCCGGGAGTGGACGGAGCTCTGGAAACACCATATATTTT

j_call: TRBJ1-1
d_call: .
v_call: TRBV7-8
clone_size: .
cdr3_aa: CASRLFGQDTHTEAFF
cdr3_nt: TGTGCCAGCAGATTATTCGGGCAGGACACCCACACTGAAGCTTTCTTT

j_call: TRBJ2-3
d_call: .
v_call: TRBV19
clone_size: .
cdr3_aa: CASKVGRGTDTQYF
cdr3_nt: TGTGCCAGTAAGGTGGGCAGGGGTACAGATACGCAGTATTTT

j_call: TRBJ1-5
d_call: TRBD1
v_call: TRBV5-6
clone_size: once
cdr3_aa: CASSSGQLRGGNQPQHF
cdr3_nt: TGTGCCAGCAGCTCGGGACAGCTTAGGGGAGGCAATCAGCCCCAGCATTTT

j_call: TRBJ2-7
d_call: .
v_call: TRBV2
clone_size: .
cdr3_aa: CASSRDSFRNEQYF
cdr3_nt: TGTGCCAGCAGTCGAGACTCCTTTAGGAACGAGCAGTACTTC

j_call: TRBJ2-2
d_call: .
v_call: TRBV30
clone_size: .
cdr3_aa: CAWSVLATGELFF
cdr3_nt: TGTGCCTGGAGTGTACTAGCCACCGGGGAGCTGTTTTTT

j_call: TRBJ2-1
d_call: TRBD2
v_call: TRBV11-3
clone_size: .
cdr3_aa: CASSSGGLAVSSYNEQFF
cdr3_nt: TGTGCCAGCAGCTCGGGGGGGCTAGCGGTGAGCTCCTACAATGAGCAGTTCTTC

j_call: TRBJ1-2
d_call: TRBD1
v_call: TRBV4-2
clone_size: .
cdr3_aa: CASSQDLSHRGPYGYTF
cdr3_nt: TGTGCCAGCAGCCAAGATCTTTCACACAGGGGGCCCTACGGCTACACCTTC

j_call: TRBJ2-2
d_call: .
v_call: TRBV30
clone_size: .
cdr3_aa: CAWSARFAGNTGELFF
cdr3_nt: TGTGCCTGGAGTGCCCGCTTTGCGGGCAACACCGGGGAGCTGTTTTTT

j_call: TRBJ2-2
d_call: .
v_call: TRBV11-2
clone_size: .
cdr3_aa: CASARGRANTGELFF
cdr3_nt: TGTGCCAGCGCCCGAGGACGGGCGAACACCGGGGAGCTGTTTTTT

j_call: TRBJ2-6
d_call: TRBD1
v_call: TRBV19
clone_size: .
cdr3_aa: CASSRQGAGANVLTF
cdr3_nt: TGTGCCAGTAGCAGACAGGGGGCTGGGGCCAACGTCCTGACTTTC

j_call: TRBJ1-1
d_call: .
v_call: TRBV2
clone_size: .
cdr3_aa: CASSDDEDHQAFF
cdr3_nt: TGTGCCAGCAGCGACGACGAAGACCACCAAGCTTTCTTT